Below are 20 T cell receptor beta chains sequenced from a single sample in a study of cytomegalovirus exposure and HLA in healthy donors. The PCR employed 60 Vbeta primers together with 13 Jbeta primers. Produced via immunoSEQ multiplex PCR; TCRdb's table is partial and in-frame only. The repertoire holds 200,000 to 250,000 clones, roughly three quarters seen once, with roughly 1.5% in the top ten. Material: PBMCs. All receptors come from a man aged 50 to 60 in good health and CMV-seronegative.

The CDR3 sequence: CASSTGPGYTF. CDR3 bases: TGTGCCAGCAGTACAGGGCCTGGCTACACCTTC. The genes are TRBV25-1 and TRBJ1-2, with a weak D call TRBD1 (6 bases). The CDR3 runs 11 residues. CDR1 is MGHDK, CDR2 SYGVNS, per germline. Trimming took 5 bases from V and 7 from J, leaving 8 bases between them.

This rearrangement joins TRBV27 to TRBJ2-7, with 8 bases fitting TRBD1. Germline V gene lookup returns CDR1 MNHEY and CDR2 SMNVEV (reference sequence). This CDR3 has 14 amino acids. V gave up 2 bases and J gave up 6 bases; unmatched junction bases: 6. The CDR3 bases are TGTGCCAGCAGTTTAAACGGACAGGGACCCGAGCAGTACTTC. This translates into CASSLNGQGPEQYF.

The gene calls are TRBV11-2 and TRBJ2-3; TRBD1 agrees at 8 bases. V lost 5 bases, J lost 4 bases, and 11 bases stayed unmatched. Per the germline V gene, CDR1 is SGHAT and CDR2 is FQNNGV. The CDR3 sequence is 16 residues long. The CDR3 sequence is CASSQGGRGRPDTQYF. CDR3 coding DNA: TGTGCCAGCAGCCAGGGGGGCAGGGGGCGGCCAGATACGCAGTATTTT.

The chain employs TRBV19 and TRBJ1-5, with 10 bases that match TRBD1. V dropped 5 bases and J dropped 7; count of bases not matched to a gene: 11. The CDR3 is 16 amino acids. Per germline, CDR1 LNHDA and CDR2 SQIVND (reference sequence). The CDR3 region has the DNA TGTGCCAGTAGTCCGCGACAGGGGGCAATATGGCAGCCCCAGCATTTT. As protein: CASSPRQGAIWQPQHF.

The rearrangement uses TRBV11-2 and TRBJ2-1; TRBD2 aligns across 8 bases. V gave up 3 bases and J gave up 2 bases; unmatched junction bases: 6. Per germline, CDR1 SGHAT and CDR2 FQNNGV. The CDR3 is 16 amino acids. The CDR3: CASSFGGRSAYNEQFF. DNA of the CDR3: TGTGCCAGCAGCTTCGGCGGGAGGAGCGCCTACAATGAGCAGTTCTTC. The variable domain in full, completed from reference TRBV11-2 and TRBJ2-1, reads EAGVAQSPRYKIIEKRQSVAFWCNPISGHATLYWYQQILGQGPKLLIQFQNNGVVDDSQLPKDRFSAERLKGVDSTLKIQPAKLEDSAVYLCASSFGGRSAYNEQFFGPGTRLTVL.

The V call is TRBV5-6, the J call TRBJ2-7; maybe TRBD2 (7 bases). Germline V gene lookup returns CDR1 SGHDT and CDR2 YYEEEE. The germline V and J ends were trimmed by 1 base and 6 bases, with 14 bases remaining between them. The CDR3 sequence is 14 residues long. This chain's CDR3 is CASSLRGALGEQYF. In nucleotides, the CDR3 is TGTGCCAGCAGCTTGCGGGGGGCCTTGGGCGAGCAGTACTTC. Drawing the rest from reference TRBV5-6 and TRBJ2-7, the complete variable domain is DAGVTQSPTHLIKTRGQQVTLRCSPKSGHDTVSWYQQALGQGPQFIFQYYEEEERQRGNFPDRFSGHQFPNYSSELNVNALLLGDSALYLCASSLRGALGEQYFGPGTRLTVT.

The chain is built from TRBV7-9 and TRBJ1-2; 12 bases fit TRBD1. The V gene's germline CDR1 is SEHNR and CDR2 FQNEAQ (reference sequence). With V trimmed by 5 bases and J by 7 bases, 11 bases remained unmatched. The CDR3 runs 16 residues. CDR3 sequence: CASSHRGQGASGGYTF. In DNA, the CDR3 is TGTGCCAGCAGCCACAGGGGACAGGGGGCTTCGGGTGGCTACACCTTC.

The rearrangement joins TRBV30 to TRBJ2-1; the D gene is possibly TRBD1 (6 bases). The CDR3 spans 11 residues. V lost 4 bases and J lost 5, with 6 bases in between. Germline values: CDR1 GTSNPN, CDR2 SVGIG (reference sequence). CDR3: CAWTGDNEQFF. The CDR3 DNA is TGTGCCTGGACAGGGGACAATGAGCAGTTCTTC.

CDR3 in DNA: TGTGCCATCAGAGGACTTCGGGATCAGCCCCAGCATTTT. Its translation: CAIRGLRDQPQHF. The chain recombines TRBV10-3 with TRBJ1-5; no clear D. The CDR3 totals 13 residues. CDR1 and CDR2 from the germline V gene are ENHRY and SYGVKD. The V gene lost 6 bases and the J gene lost 5 bases, with 11 bases spanning the gap.

This rearrangement joins TRBV4-2 to TRBJ2-1; weak D call: TRBD1 (6 bases). The germline V and J ends were trimmed by 3 bases and 8 bases, with 14 bases remaining between them. Germline CDR1 is LGHNA and CDR2 is YNFKEQ. CDR3 length: 14 residues. CDR3 residues: CASSQDYRVDEQFF. The CDR3 DNA sequence: TGTGCCAGCAGCCAGGATTACAGGGTTGATGAGCAGTTCTTC.

The chain recombines TRBV6-5 with TRBJ2-3, with 8 positions matching TRBD1. The trim removed 3 bases at V and 3 bases at J, leaving 2 bases unmatched. This CDR3 region has 14 residues. The germline V gene has CDR1 MNHEY and CDR2 SVGAGI. CDR3 DNA sequence: TGTGCCAGCAGTTATGACAGGGGAACAGATACGCAGTATTTT. As protein: CASSYDRGTDTQYF.

This clone appeared once. The chain is built from TRBV14 and TRBJ2-3; 12 positions agree with TRBD1. V gave up 3 bases and J gave up 7 bases; unmatched junction bases: 2. Looked up from germline, CDR1 is SGHDN and CDR2 is FVKESK. The CDR3 sequence is 14 residues long. CDR3 nucleotide sequence: TGTGCCAGCAGCCAGGGACAGGGGGCATATACGCAGTATTTT. Amino acid sequence: CASSQGQGAYTQYF.

V is TRBV11-1 and J is TRBJ2-1; D gene uncertain. Trimming pared 5 bases from V and 0 bases from J, leaving 14 bases between. This CDR3 spans 16 amino acids. Germline V lookup: CDR1 SGHAT, CDR2 FQDESV (reference sequence). CDR3 sequence (DNA): TGTGCCAGCAGCCCAGACCCTGGCGGCTCCTACAATGAGCAGTTCTTC. Protein sequence: CASSPDPGGSYNEQFF. The entire variable domain, with the rest obtained from reference TRBV11-1 and TRBJ2-1, is as follows: EAEVAQSPRYKITEKSQAVAFWCDPISGHATLYWYRQILGQGPELLVQFQDESVVDDSQLPKDRFSAERLKGVDSTLKIQPAELGDSAMYLCASSPDPGGSYNEQFFGPGTRLTVL.

This clone has more than one count but fewer than ten. The chain links TRBV28 to TRBJ2-3, with 12 nucleotides matching TRBD2. The CDR3 extends over 17 amino acids. From germline, CDR1 is MDHEN and CDR2 SYDVKM. Unmatched junction bases numbered 9, after V lost 5 bases and J lost 3 bases. In nucleotides, the CDR3 is TGTGCCAGCAGTACCCGGACTAGCGGGAAACGTACAGATACGCAGTATTTT. Translation: CASSTRTSGKRTDTQYF.

The chain's CDR3 is CASNSNSGNTIYF. For the CDR3, the DNA is TGTGCCAGCAATAGCAACTCTGGAAACACCATATATTTT. The rearrangement uses TRBV6-5 and TRBJ1-3; D is uncertain. The V gene's germline CDR1 is MNHEY and CDR2 SVGAGI. Trimming took 7 bases from V and 0 from J, leaving 7 bases between them. The CDR3 has 13 residues.

The chain carries TRBV5-1 and TRBJ2-4; TRBD2 agrees at 14 bases. CDR3 length equals 17 residues. V shed 5 bases, J shed 9 bases, and the junction held 13 bases outside the gene matches. Germline V CDR1 and CDR2: SGHRS, YFSETQ. CDR3 in amino acids: CASSPTPGTSGGTIQYF. The CDR3 region has the DNA TGCGCCAGCAGTCCGACCCCCGGGACTAGCGGGGGAACCATTCAGTACTTC.

This sequence joins TRBV27 and TRBJ2-7, with TRBD1 as a possible D gene (6 bases). V was cut by 3 bases and J by 2 bases, with 8 bases left in between. This CDR3 is built from 13 residues. Germline values: CDR1 MNHEY, CDR2 SMNVEV (reference sequence). The DNA of the CDR3 is TGTGCCAGCAGTTTGCACAGGGCCTACGAGCAGTACTTC. It specifies CASSLHRAYEQYF.

CDR3 sequence (DNA): TGTGCCAGTAGTATTGGGCAGGGAATGTCTGAAGCTTTCTTT. Its protein is CASSIGQGMSEAFF. The V call is TRBV19, the J call TRBJ1-1; tentative D call: TRBD1 (5 bases). The CDR3 extends over 14 amino acids. Trimming pared 3 bases from V and 6 bases from J, leaving 14 bases between. Germline CDR1 is LNHDA and CDR2 is SQIVND (reference sequence).

The chain links TRBV2 to TRBJ1-1; the match to TRBD1 covers 8 bases. There are 14 residues in the CDR3. Per germline, CDR1 SNHLY and CDR2 FYNNEI. V lost 4 bases, J lost 6 bases, and 7 bases stayed unmatched. The CDR3 region is CASSAGQGMAEAFF. The CDR3 DNA reads as TGTGCCAGCAGTGCTGGACAGGGTATGGCTGAAGCTTTCTTT.

This chain joins TRBV25-1 and TRBJ2-1; possibly TRBD2 for D (6 bases). Germline V gene data show CDR1 as MGHDK and CDR2 as SYGVNS. The CDR3 contains 12 residues. Trimming shortened V by 5 bases and J by 6 bases, and 8 bases separated the two germline ends. DNA for the CDR3: TGTGCCAGCAGTTCGACTAGCAATGAGCAGTTCTTC. This translates into CASSSTSNEQFF.